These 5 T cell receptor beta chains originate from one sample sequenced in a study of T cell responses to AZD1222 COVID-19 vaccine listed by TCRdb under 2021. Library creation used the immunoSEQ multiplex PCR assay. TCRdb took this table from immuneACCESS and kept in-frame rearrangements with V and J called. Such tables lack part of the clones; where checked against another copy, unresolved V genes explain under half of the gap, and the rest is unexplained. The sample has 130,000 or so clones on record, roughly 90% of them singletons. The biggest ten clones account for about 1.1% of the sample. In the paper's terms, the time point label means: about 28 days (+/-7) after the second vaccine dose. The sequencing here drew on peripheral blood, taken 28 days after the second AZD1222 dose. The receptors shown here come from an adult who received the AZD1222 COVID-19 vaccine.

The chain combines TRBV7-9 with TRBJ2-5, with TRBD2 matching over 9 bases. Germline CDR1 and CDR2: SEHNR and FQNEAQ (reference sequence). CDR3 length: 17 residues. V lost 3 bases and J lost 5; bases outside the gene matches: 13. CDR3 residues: CASSFPGKLAGPETQYF. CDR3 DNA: TGTGCCAGCAGCTTTCCCGGAAAGCTAGCGGGACCGGAGACCCAGTACTTC.

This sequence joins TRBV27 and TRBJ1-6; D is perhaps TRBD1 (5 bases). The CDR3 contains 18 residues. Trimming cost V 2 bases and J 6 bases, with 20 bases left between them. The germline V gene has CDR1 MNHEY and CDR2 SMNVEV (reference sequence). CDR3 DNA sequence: TGTGCCAGCAGTTTACATACCGGGGGTAATACCATTAATTCACCCCTCCACTTT. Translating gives CASSLHTGGNTINSPLHF.

Written as DNA, the CDR3 is TGTGCCAGCAGCAAGGGACAGGGGGCTGGTTTAGACGAGCAGTACTTC. Its protein is CASSKGQGAGLDEQYF. The V gene is TRBV9, the J gene TRBJ2-7, with TRBD1 matching over 12 bases. CDR1 and CDR2 (germline): SGDLS, YYNGEE. V trimming: 4 bases; J trimming: 5 bases; junction bases outside the gene matches: 10. This CDR3 comprises 16 residues.

In DNA form, the CDR3 reads TGTGCCAGCAGTGACATGTTAGGACTAGCGGGAGCGTTCCAAGAGACCCAGTACTTC. Encoded protein: CASSDMLGLAGAFQETQYF. The rearrangement uses TRBV6-1 and TRBJ2-5; 13 bases match TRBD2. Unmatched junction bases numbered 11, after V lost 3 bases and J lost 1 base. Germline-derived CDR1 and CDR2 are MNHNS and SASEGT. This CDR3 contains 19 residues.

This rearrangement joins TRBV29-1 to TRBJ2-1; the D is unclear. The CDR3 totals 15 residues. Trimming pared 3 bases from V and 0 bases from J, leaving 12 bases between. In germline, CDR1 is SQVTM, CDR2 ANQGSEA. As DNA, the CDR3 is TGCAGCGTTGATAAGTCGTGGAGCTCCTACAATGAGCAGTTCTTC. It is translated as CSVDKSWSSYNEQFF.